These 8 T cell receptor beta chains came from one sample sequenced in a study of molecular identifiers for immune sequencing clone quantification. TCRdb redid the calling of the PCR reads with MiXCR, one entry per CDR3 protein. Among approximately 320,000 distinct CDR3 sequences, over 20% were seen once, and the ten largest hold 0.65% to 0.75%. The sequencing input was naive CD8+ T cells from blood, with Jurkat cell RNA spiked in. The subset: FACS-sorted CD8+CD4-CCR7+CD45RA+ naive T cells. The receptors here all came from a human donor in good health. Some libraries in this study had Jurkat cell RNA spiked in.

This clonotype was seen only a few times. The V gene is TRBV27, the J gene TRBJ2-7, with no clear D. This CDR3 contains 15 residues. V lost 4 bases to trimming and J lost 0 bases, with 13 bases between them. Per germline, CDR1 MNHEY and CDR2 SMNVEV (reference sequence). The CDR3 sequence: CASSSGGWSSYEQYF. For the CDR3, the DNA is TGTGCCAGCAGTTCCGGTGGGTGGAGCTCCTACGAGCAGTACTTC.

There are a few counts of this clonotype. CDR3 amino acids: CASSLPPAGGAFVTDTQYF. As DNA, the CDR3 is TGTGCCAGCAGCTTGCCCCCTGCCGGGGGGGCCTTTGTGACAGATACGCAGTATTTT. The chain has TRBV7-6 and TRBJ2-3, with 8 bases fitting TRBD2. The V segment lost 3 bases and the J segment 3 bases; nucleotides outside the gene matches: 17. This CDR3 has 19 amino acids. The germline V gene has CDR1 SGHVS and CDR2 FNYEAQ.

This clonotype has a handful of counts. The genes are TRBV27 and TRBJ2-3; 7 nucleotides line up with TRBD2. The junction had 12 bases not matched to a gene; V was cut back by 5 bases and J by 1 base. Per the germline V gene, CDR1 is MNHEY and CDR2 is SMNVEV (reference sequence). This CDR3 is built from 17 residues. Here the CDR3 reads CASSAPNKRGRTDTQYF. CDR3 in DNA: TGTGCCAGCAGTGCCCCTAACAAGCGGGGCCGCACAGATACGCAGTATTTT.

This clonotype appeared a few times. CDR3 residues: CAITDVAVETQYF. As DNA, the CDR3 is TGTGCCATCACCGACGTAGCGGTGGAGACCCAGTACTTC. The chain couples TRBV10-3 to TRBJ2-5, with D maybe TRBD2 (6 bases). The ends were cut back, 7 bases at V and 5 bases at J, with 14 bases in the middle. The length of the CDR3 is 13 residues. Looked up from germline, CDR1 is ENHRY and CDR2 is SYGVKD.

This clonotype was seen ten or more times. This chain links TRBV24-1 with TRBJ2-3; possible D gene TRBD1, 6 bases. The CDR3 length is 15 residues. Trimming left V 3 bases short and J 2 bases short, with 11 bases between. CDR1 and CDR2 from the germline V gene are KGHDR and SFDVKD. CDR3 in amino acids: CATSDGQFTTDTQYF. CDR3 nucleotide sequence: TGTGCCACCAGTGATGGACAGTTTACCACAGATACGCAGTATTTT.

CDR3 DNA: TGTGCCAGCAGTTTATTTCCCGTCGCCAGACCGCTGGAGCAGTACTTC. The encoded protein is CASSLFPVARPLEQYF. The chain carries TRBV27 and TRBJ2-7; D ambiguous. CDR3 length: 16 residues. The germline V gene encodes CDR1 MNHEY and CDR2 SMNVEV (reference sequence). Trimming took 1 base from V and 7 from J, leaving 20 bases between them.

Turning to this clonotype: A read error may be the cause here, since a much bigger clone is one base away. The V and J genes are TRBV20-1 and TRBJ2-3, with 8 positions matching TRBD1. The V and J ends lost 5 bases and 4 bases, in that order; junction bases with no gene match: 8. The CDR3 has 14 amino acids. Germline CDR1 reads DFQATT; CDR2 reads SNEGSKA (reference sequence). In DNA form, the CDR3 reads TGCAGTGCTCCCAGGGGGCTCCATCCAGATACGCAGTATTTT. It yields the protein CSAPRGLHPDTQYF.

As concerns this clonotype: A far larger clone is one base from this, pointing to a likely read error. V gene TRBV7-9 combines with J gene TRBJ2-7, with TRBD1 as a possible D gene (6 bases). The CDR3 spans 11 residues. CDR1 is SEHNR and CDR2 is FQNEAQ in the germline V gene (reference sequence). Here the CDR3 reads CAGSFGTEQYF. In DNA form, the CDR3 reads TGTGCCGGCAGCTTTGGGACAGAGCAGTACTTC.